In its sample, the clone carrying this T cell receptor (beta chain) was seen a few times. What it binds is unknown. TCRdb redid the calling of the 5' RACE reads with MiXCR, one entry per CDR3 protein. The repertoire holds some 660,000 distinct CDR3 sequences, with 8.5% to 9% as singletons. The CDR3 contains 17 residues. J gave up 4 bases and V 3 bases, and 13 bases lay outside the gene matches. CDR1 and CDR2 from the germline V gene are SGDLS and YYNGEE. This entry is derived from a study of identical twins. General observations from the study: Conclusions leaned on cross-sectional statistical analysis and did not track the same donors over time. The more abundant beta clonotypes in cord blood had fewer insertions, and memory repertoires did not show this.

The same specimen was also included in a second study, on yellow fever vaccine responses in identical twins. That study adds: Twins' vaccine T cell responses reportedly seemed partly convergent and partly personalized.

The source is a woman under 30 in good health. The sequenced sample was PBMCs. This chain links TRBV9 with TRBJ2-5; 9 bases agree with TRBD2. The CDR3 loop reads CASSEFNSGGSRETQYF. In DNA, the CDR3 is TGTGCCAGCAGCGAATTTAATAGCGGGGGCTCCCGAGAGACCCAGTACTTC.